This is a list of T cell receptor beta chains from one sample in a study of cytomegalovirus exposure and HLA in healthy donors. Only in-frame clones appear in the TCRdb table, and some are missing; sequencing was by immunoSEQ multiplex PCR. The table includes some 150,000 clones, roughly 70% detected once. Material: PBMCs. These receptors all come from a man younger than 45 in good health and CMV-seronegative. CDR3s include the opening cysteine and the closing phenylalanine or tryptophan. Fields, in order: V gene, CDR3 length, J gene, D gene, clone size, CDR3 DNA, CDR3 protein. D genes are given only for firm matches. Some rows mark clone size as missing; the rest say once, few, many or name a class of expanded clone.

v_call: TRBV7-9; cdr3_length: 13; j_call: TRBJ1-6; d_call: TRBD1; clone_size: -; cdr3_nt: TGTGCCAGCAGCTTGACAGGGGGTTCACCCCTCCACTTT; cdr3_aa: CASSLTGGSPLHF
v_call: TRBV7-2; cdr3_length: 14; j_call: TRBJ2-2; d_call: TRBD1; clone_size: -; cdr3_nt: TGTGCCAGCAGCCGACAGGGAGAGACCGGGGAGCTGTTTTTT; cdr3_aa: CASSRQGETGELFF
v_call: TRBV7-2; cdr3_length: 14; j_call: TRBJ2-7; d_call: -; clone_size: -; cdr3_nt: TGTGCCAGCAGCCAGGGAGTAGCGGTCTGGGAGCAGTACTTC; cdr3_aa: CASSQGVAVWEQYF
v_call: TRBV19; cdr3_length: 16; j_call: TRBJ2-2; d_call: TRBD2; clone_size: -; cdr3_nt: TGTGCCAGTAGTATAGAAGGGACTAGCGGGGGGGCCGAGCTGTTTTTT; cdr3_aa: CASSIEGTSGGAELFF
v_call: TRBV28; cdr3_length: 13; j_call: TRBJ1-4; d_call: TRBD1; clone_size: -; cdr3_nt: TGTGCCACCTTGGGACAGAGGTATGAAAAACTGTTTTTT; cdr3_aa: CATLGQRYEKLFF
v_call: TRBV4-2; cdr3_length: 15; j_call: TRBJ1-5; d_call: -; clone_size: -; cdr3_nt: TGTGCCAGCAGCCAAGATACGCAGGTAAATCAGCCCCAGAATTTT; cdr3_aa: CASSQDTQVNQPQNF
v_call: TRBV30; cdr3_length: 13; j_call: TRBJ2-3; d_call: TRBD1; clone_size: -; cdr3_nt: TGTGCCTGGAGCCCGACAGGGGCAGATACGCAGTATTTT; cdr3_aa: CAWSPTGADTQYF
v_call: TRBV7-6; cdr3_length: 15; j_call: TRBJ1-1; d_call: -; clone_size: -; cdr3_nt: TGTGCCAGCAGCTTAGCGCCAGGGTTGAACACTGAAGCTTTCTTT; cdr3_aa: CASSLAPGLNTEAFF
v_call: TRBV5-1; cdr3_length: 16; j_call: TRBJ2-5; d_call: TRBD2; clone_size: -; cdr3_nt: TGCGCCAGCAGCTTGGTGCCTAGCGGGGGGCAAGAGACCCAGTACTTC; cdr3_aa: CASSLVPSGGQETQYF
v_call: TRBV9; cdr3_length: 16; j_call: TRBJ2-5; d_call: TRBD2; clone_size: -; cdr3_nt: TGTGCCAGCAGCGTAGATAGCGGGGGGGCTTGGGAGACCCAGTACTTC; cdr3_aa: CASSVDSGGAWETQYF
v_call: TRBV28; cdr3_length: 19; j_call: TRBJ2-2; d_call: TRBD2; clone_size: -; cdr3_nt: TGTGCCAGCACACTTGGCGGGACTAGCGGGGGGCGGGACACCGGGGAGCTGTTTTTT; cdr3_aa: CASTLGGTSGGRDTGELFF
v_call: TRBV2; cdr3_length: 16; j_call: TRBJ1-5; d_call: TRBD1; clone_size: -; cdr3_nt: TGTGCCAGCAGTGAGTTGTACAGGGGAGGAAGCCAGCCCCAGCATTTT; cdr3_aa: CASSELYRGGSQPQHF
v_call: TRBV23-1; cdr3_length: 17; j_call: TRBJ2-7; d_call: TRBD1; clone_size: -; cdr3_nt: TGCGCCAGCAGTCAATGGCCCGGACAGGGGGTGACCTACGAGCAGTACTTC; cdr3_aa: CASSQWPGQGVTYEQYF
v_call: TRBV10-3; cdr3_length: 12; j_call: TRBJ1-1; d_call: -; clone_size: few; cdr3_nt: TGTGCCATCAGTGAGTCGCGGGGAGAAGCTTTCTTT; cdr3_aa: CAISESRGEAFF
v_call: TRBV25-1; cdr3_length: 18; j_call: TRBJ2-2; d_call: -; clone_size: -; cdr3_nt: TGTGCCAGCAGTGAATATAGGGCCAGGGGTGGTGGCACCGGGGAGCTGTTTTTT; cdr3_aa: CASSEYRARGGGTGELFF
v_call: TRBV7-2; cdr3_length: 15; j_call: TRBJ2-2; d_call: -; clone_size: -; cdr3_nt: TGTGCCAGCAGCCAACAGGGTTCGAACACCGGGGAGCTGTTTTTT; cdr3_aa: CASSQQGSNTGELFF
v_call: TRBV2; cdr3_length: 14; j_call: TRBJ1-1; d_call: -; clone_size: few; cdr3_nt: TGTGCCAGCAGCCAGGGCAGGGTGAACACTGAAGCTTTCTTT; cdr3_aa: CASSQGRVNTEAFF
v_call: TRBV7-6; cdr3_length: 15; j_call: TRBJ2-5; d_call: TRBD2; clone_size: -; cdr3_nt: TGTGCCACAGGGACTAGCGGGTTACTCCAAGAGACCCAGTACTTC; cdr3_aa: CATGTSGLLQETQYF
v_call: TRBV19; cdr3_length: 14; j_call: TRBJ1-1; d_call: -; clone_size: -; cdr3_nt: TGTGCCAGTAGTATTGTTCAGGGGCCCACTGAAGCTTTCTTT; cdr3_aa: CASSIVQGPTEAFF
v_call: TRBV29-1; cdr3_length: 13; j_call: TRBJ2-1; d_call: TRBD2; clone_size: few; cdr3_nt: TGCAGCGCTCGCCCCGGGGGGGTAAATGAGCAGTTCTTC; cdr3_aa: CSARPGGVNEQFF
v_call: TRBV5-6; cdr3_length: 15; j_call: TRBJ1-6; d_call: -; clone_size: -; cdr3_nt: TGTGCCAGCAGCTTTGGGGATCCGGGAAATTCACCCCTCAACTTT; cdr3_aa: CASSFGDPGNSPLNF
v_call: TRBV2; cdr3_length: 15; j_call: TRBJ1-2; d_call: -; clone_size: -; cdr3_nt: TGTGCCAGCAGTGAGTGGCAGGGGAGAAACTATGGCTACACCTTC; cdr3_aa: CASSEWQGRNYGYTF
v_call: TRBV4-1; cdr3_length: 12; j_call: TRBJ1-2; d_call: -; clone_size: -; cdr3_nt: TGCGCCAGCAGCCAAAGTGACAGAGAAAACACCTTC; cdr3_aa: CASSQSDRENTF
v_call: TRBV4-2; cdr3_length: 16; j_call: TRBJ2-7; d_call: TRBD2; clone_size: -; cdr3_nt: TGTGCCAGCAGCCAAGATCACTCGGGGGGCTCCTACGAGCAGTACTTC; cdr3_aa: CASSQDHSGGSYEQYF